Below, one T cell receptor (beta chain) is given with its context. These data are taken from a study of cytomegalovirus exposure and HLA in healthy donors. The PCR contained 60 Vbeta and 13 Jbeta primers. Original processing notes: Later reanalysis found 60 million to 90 million unique TCR beta chains, around 9.9 million of them shared. Method: immunoSEQ multiplex PCR; TCRdb's copy keeps in-frame clones and lacks some. V, J and clone size were drawn from that table, and D and trimming were deduced from the DNA. There are approximately 150,000 clones in the sample; about 84% occur only once, and around 2.5% lies in the top ten. Germline loops: CDR1 MDHEN, CDR2 SYDVKM. There are 14 residues in the CDR3. Trimming shortened V by 8 bases and J by 3 bases, and 16 bases separated the two germline ends.

The chain couples TRBV28 to TRBJ1-1; tentative D call: TRBD1 (6 bases). The TCR comes from a woman under 30 in good health and CMV-seropositive. Sequenced material: PBMCs. The CDR3 sequence: CASAPVRGDTEAFF. The CDR3 coding sequence is TGTGCCAGCGCGCCCGTCAGGGGAGACACTGAAGCTTTCTTT.